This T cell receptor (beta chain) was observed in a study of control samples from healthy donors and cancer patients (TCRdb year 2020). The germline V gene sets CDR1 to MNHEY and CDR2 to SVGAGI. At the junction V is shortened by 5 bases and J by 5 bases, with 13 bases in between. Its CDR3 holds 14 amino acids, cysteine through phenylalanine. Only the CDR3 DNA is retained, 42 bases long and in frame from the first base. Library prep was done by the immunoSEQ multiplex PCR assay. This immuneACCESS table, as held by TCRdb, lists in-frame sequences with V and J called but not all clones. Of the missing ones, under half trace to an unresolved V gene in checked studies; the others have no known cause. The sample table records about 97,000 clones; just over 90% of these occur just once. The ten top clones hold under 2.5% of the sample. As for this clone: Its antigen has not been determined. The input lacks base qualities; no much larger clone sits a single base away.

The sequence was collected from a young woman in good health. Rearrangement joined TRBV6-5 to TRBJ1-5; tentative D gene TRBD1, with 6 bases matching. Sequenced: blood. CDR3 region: CASSTRQVDQPQHF. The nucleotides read TGTGCCAGCAGTACCCGACAGGTAGATCAGCCCCAGCATTTT.